This T cell receptor beta chain was captured in a study of radiotherapy plus CTLA-4 blockade in lung cancer. The table came from immunoSEQ multiplex PCR; TCRdb's copy has only in-frame clones and leaves some out. The sample comprises fewer than 65,000 clones, 84% of which are singletons, and approximately 4.8% rests with the top ten. The sequences come from peripheral blood, collected from a patient treated with radiotherapy plus ipilimumab. The clonotype originates from a human donor with non-small cell lung cancer whose response to radiotherapy plus ipilimumab could not be evaluated.

The CDR3 loop is CASSQTGLSTDTQYF. CDR3 DNA sequence: TGTGCCAGCAGCCAAACGGGACTTTCCACAGATACGCAGTATTTT. The chain uses TRBV2 and TRBJ2-3, with D perhaps matching TRBD2 (6 bases). Looked up from germline, CDR1 is SNHLY and CDR2 is FYNNEI. The CDR3 is 15 residues long. V was clipped by 6 bases and J by 2 bases, with 15 bases between them.